This paragraph reports one TCR beta chain. This record belongs to a study of blood T cell repertoires in COVID-19. CDR1 is MNHEY, CDR2 SVGEGT, per germline. The CDR3 has 18 residues. Trimming left V 0 bases short and J 2 bases short, with 18 bases between. Libraries were prepared by immunoSEQ multiplex PCR; TCRdb keeps only in-frame clonotypes and omits some of them. In the table there are about 75,000 clones, less than 85% of which are singletons. The specimen was peripheral blood. This TCR derives from an elderly woman with active or convalescent COVID-19. V and J are TRBV6-2 or TRBV6-3 and TRBJ2-3; tentatively, D is TRBD2 (5 bases). DNA of the CDR3: TGTGCCAGCAGTTACTCGAGACCGACCGGGAAACCCACAGATACGCAGTATTTT. Its translation is CASSYSRPTGKPTDTQYF.